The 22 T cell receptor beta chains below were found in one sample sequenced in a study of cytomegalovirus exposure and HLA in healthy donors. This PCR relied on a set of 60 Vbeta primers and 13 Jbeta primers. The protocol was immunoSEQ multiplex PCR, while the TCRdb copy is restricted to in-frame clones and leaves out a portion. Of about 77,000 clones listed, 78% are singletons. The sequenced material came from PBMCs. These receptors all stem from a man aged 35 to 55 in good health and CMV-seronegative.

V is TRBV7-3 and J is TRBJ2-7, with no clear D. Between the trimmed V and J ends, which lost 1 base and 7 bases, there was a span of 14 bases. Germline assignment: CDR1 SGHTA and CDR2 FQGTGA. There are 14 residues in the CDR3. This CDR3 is CASSLNRVNGEQYF. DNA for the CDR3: TGTGCCAGCAGCTTAAACCGGGTAAACGGGGAGCAGTACTTC.

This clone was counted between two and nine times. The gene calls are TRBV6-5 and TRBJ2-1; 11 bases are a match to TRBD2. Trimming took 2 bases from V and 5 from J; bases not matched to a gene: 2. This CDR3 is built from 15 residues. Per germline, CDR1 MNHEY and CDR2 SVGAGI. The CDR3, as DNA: TGTGCCAGCAGTTACCGGGGACTAGCGGACAATGAGCAGTTCTTC. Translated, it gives CASSYRGLADNEQFF.

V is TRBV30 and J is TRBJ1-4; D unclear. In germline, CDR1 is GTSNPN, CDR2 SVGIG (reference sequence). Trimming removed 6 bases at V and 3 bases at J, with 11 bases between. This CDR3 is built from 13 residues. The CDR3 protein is CACRAPANEKLFF. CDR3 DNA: TGTGCCTGTCGCGCCCCGGCTAATGAAAAACTGTTTTTT.

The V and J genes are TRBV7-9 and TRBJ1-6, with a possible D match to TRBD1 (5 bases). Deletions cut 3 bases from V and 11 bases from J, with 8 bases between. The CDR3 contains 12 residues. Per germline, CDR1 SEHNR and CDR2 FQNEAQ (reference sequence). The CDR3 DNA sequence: TGTGCCAGCAGCTTGGGGGGGGCACCCCTCCACTTT. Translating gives CASSLGGAPLHF.

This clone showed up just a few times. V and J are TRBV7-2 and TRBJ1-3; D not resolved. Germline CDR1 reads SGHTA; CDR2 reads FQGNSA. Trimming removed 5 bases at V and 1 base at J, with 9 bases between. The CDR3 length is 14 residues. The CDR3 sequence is CASSSYGSGNTIYF. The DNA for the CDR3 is TGTGCCAGCAGCAGTTACGGGTCTGGAAACACCATATATTTT.

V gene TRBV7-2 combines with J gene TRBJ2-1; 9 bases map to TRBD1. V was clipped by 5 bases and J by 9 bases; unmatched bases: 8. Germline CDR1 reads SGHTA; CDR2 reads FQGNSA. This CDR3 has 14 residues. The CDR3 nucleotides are TGTGCCAGCAGCCCACGGACAGGGGTGAGTGAGCAGTTCTTC. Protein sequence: CASSPRTGVSEQFF.

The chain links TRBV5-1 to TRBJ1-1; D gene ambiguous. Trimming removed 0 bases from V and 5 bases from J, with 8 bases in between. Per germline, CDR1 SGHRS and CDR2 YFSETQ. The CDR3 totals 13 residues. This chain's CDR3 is CASSLAGETEAFF. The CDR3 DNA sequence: TGCGCCAGCAGCTTGGCGGGAGAGACTGAAGCTTTCTTT.

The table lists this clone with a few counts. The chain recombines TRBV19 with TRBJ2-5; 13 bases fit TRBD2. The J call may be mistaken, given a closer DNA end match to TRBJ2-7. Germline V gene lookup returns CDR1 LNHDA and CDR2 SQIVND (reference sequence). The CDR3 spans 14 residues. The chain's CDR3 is CASSGGLAGYEQYF. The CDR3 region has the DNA TGTGCCAGTAGTGGGGGACTAGCGGGGTACGAGCAGTACTTC.

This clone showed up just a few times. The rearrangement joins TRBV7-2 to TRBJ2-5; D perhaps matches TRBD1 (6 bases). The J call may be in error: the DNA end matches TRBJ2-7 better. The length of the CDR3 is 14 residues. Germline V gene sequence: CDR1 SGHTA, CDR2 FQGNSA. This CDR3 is CASSFTGTSYEQYF. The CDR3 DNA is TGTGCCAGCAGCTTTACAGGGACCTCCTACGAGCAGTACTTC.

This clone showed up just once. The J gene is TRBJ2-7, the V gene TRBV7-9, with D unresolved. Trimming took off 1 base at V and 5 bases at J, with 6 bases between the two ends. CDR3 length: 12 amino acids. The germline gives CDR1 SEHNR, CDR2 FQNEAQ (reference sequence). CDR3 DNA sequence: TGTGCCAGCAGCTTAGAACCGGACGAGCAGTACTTC. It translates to CASSLEPDEQYF.

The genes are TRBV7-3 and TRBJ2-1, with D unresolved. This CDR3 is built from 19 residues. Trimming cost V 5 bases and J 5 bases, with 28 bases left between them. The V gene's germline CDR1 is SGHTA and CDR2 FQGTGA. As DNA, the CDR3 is TGTGCCAGCAGCCTCAAGACTCGCTCCCCCTCCCGGGTGGACAATGAGCAGTTCTTC. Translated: CASSLKTRSPSRVDNEQFF.

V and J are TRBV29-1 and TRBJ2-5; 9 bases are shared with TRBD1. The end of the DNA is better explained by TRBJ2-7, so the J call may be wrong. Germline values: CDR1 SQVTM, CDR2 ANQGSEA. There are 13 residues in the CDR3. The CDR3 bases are TGCAGCGTTGAGGGACAGGGTCGGTACGAGCAGTACTTC. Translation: CSVEGQGRYEQYF.

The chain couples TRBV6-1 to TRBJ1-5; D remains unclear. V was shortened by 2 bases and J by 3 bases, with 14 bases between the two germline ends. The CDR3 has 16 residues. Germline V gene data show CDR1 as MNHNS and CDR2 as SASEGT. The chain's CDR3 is CASSESINRANQPQHF. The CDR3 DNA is TGTGCCAGCAGTGAATCCATTAACAGAGCCAATCAGCCCCAGCATTTT.

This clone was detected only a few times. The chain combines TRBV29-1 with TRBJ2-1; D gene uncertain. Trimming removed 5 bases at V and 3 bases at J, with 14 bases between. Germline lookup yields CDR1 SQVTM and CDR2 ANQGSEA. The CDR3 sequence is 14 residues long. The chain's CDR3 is CSVPTSPIYNEQFF. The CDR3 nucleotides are TGCAGCGTTCCGACTTCCCCCATCTACAATGAGCAGTTCTTC.

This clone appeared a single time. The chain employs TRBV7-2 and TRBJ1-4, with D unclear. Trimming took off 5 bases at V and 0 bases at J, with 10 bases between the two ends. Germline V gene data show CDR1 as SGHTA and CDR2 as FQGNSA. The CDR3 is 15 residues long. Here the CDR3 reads CASSQAAATNEKLFF. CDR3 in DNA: TGTGCCAGCAGCCAGGCAGCGGCAACTAATGAAAAACTGTTTTTT.

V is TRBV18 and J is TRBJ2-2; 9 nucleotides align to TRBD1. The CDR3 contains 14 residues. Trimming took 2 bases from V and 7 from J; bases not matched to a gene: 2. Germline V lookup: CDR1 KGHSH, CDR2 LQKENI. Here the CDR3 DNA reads TGTGCCAGCTCACCAGACAGGGGGATCGGGGAGCTGTTTTTT. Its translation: CASSPDRGIGELFF.

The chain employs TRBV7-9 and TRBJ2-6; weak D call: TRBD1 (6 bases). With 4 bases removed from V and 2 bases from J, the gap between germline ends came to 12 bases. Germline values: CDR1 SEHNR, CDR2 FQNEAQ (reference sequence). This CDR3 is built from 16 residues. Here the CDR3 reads CASSSGEGAGANVLTF. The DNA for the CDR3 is TGTGCCAGCAGCTCAGGAGAGGGGGCTGGGGCCAACGTCCTGACTTTC.

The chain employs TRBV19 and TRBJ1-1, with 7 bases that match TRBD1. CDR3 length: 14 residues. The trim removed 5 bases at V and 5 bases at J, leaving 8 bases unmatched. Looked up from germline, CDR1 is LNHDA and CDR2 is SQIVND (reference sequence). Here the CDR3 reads CASSGRTGRTEAFF. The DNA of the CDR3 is TGTGCCAGTAGTGGGAGGACAGGACGGACTGAAGCTTTCTTT.

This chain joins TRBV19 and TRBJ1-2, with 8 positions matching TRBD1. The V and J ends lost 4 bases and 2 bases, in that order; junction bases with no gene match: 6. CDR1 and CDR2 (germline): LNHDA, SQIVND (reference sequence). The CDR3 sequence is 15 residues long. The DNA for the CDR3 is TGTGCCAGTAGTACAGACAGGGGTGTCAACTATGGCTACACCTTC. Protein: CASSTDRGVNYGYTF.

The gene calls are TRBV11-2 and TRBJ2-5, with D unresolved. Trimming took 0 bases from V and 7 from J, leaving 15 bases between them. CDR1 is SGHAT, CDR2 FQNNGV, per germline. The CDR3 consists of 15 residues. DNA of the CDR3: TGTGCCAGCAGCTTAGACCCAGCCGGGTCATGGACCCAGTACTTC. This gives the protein CASSLDPAGSWTQYF.

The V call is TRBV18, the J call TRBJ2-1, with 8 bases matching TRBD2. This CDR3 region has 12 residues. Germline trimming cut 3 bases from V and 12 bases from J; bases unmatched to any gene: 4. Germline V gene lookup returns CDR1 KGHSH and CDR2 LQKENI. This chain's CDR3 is CASSPKAGGQFF. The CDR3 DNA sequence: TGTGCCAGCTCACCCAAGGCGGGGGGGCAGTTCTTC.

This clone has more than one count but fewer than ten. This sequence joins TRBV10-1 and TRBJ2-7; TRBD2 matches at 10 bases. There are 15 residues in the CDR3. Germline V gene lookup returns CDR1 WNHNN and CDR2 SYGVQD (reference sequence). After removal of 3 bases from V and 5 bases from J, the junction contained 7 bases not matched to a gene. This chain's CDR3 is CASSDLGLAVDEQYF. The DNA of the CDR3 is TGCGCCAGCAGTGACCTCGGACTAGCGGTCGACGAGCAGTACTTC.